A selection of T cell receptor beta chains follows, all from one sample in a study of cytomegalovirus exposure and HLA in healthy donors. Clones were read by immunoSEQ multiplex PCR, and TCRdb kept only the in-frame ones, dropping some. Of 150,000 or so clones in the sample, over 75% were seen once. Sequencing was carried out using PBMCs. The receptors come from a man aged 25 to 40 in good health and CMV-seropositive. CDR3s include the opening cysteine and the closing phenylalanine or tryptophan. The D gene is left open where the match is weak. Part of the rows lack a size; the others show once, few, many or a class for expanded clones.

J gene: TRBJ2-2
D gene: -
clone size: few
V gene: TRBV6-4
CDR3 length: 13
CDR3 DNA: TGTGCCAGCAGTAGCGGGAACACCGGGGAGCTGTTTTTT
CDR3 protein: CASSSGNTGELFF

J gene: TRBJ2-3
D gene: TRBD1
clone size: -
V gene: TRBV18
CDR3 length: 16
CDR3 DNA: TGTGCCAGCACCCTTTACGGACAGGGTGACACAGATACGCAGTATTTT
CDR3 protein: CASTLYGQGDTDTQYF

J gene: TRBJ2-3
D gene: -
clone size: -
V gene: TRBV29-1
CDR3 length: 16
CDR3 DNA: TGCAGCGTTCCAGGGCGGGCAGGGGTTAACACAGATACGCAGTATTTT
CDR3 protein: CSVPGRAGVNTDTQYF

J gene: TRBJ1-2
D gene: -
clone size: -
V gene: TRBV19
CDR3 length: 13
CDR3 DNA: TGTGCCAGTAGTATTATGAGAGACTATGGCTACACCTTC
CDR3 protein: CASSIMRDYGYTF

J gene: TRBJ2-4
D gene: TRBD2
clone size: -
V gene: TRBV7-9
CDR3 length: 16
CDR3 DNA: TGTGCCAGCAGCACCGGGACTAGGGGAATTAAAAACATTCAGTACTTC
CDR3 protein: CASSTGTRGIKNIQYF

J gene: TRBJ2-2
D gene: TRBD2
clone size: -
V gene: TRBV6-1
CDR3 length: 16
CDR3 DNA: TGTGCCAGCAGTGAGGCACTAGCGGGAGTACCCGGGGAGCTGTTTTTT
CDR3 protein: CASSEALAGVPGELFF

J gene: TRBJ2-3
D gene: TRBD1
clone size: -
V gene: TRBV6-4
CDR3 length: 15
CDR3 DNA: TGTGCCAGCAGTGACAGGGGGCTAGCAGCAGATACGCAGTATTTT
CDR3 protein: CASSDRGLAADTQYF

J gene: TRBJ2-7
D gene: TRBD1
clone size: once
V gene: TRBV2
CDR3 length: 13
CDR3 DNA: TGTGCCAGCAGTGCGCAACAGGGGGTCGAGCAGTACTTC
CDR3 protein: CASSAQQGVEQYF

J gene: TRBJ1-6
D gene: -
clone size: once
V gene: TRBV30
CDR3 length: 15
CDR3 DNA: TGTGCCTCAAGGGTACGGGGAATCTATAATTCACCCCTCCACTTT
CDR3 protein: CASRVRGIYNSPLHF

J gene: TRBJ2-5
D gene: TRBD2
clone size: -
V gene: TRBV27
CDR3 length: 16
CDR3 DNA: TGTGCCAGCAGTCCCTCCACTAGCGGGGGACAAGAGACCCAGTACTTC
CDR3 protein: CASSPSTSGGQETQYF

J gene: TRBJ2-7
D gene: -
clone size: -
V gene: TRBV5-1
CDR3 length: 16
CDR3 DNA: TGCGCCAGCAGCTTCCAACCAACACTAGAGGACGGGGAGCAGTACTTC
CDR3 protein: CASSFQPTLEDGEQYF

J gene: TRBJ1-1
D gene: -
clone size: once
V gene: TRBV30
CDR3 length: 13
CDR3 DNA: TGTGCCTGGAGTGTGGGGGGGAACACTGAAGCTTTCTTT
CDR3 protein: CAWSVGGNTEAFF

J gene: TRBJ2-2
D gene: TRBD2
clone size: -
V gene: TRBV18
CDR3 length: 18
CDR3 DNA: TGTGCCAGCTCACCACTCCTAGCGGGGGGAATAAACACCGGGGAGCTGTTTTTT
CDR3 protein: CASSPLLAGGINTGELFF

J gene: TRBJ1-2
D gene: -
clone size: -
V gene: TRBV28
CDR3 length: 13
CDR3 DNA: TGTGCCAGCAGCTCAGGGGTTAGGGGTGGCTACACCTTC
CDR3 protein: CASSSGVRGGYTF

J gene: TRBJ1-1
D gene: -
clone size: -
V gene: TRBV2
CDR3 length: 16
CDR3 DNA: TGTGCCAGCAGTGAAAGGGGTTCTAAGGTGAGCACTGAAGCTTTCTTT
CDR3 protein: CASSERGSKVSTEAFF

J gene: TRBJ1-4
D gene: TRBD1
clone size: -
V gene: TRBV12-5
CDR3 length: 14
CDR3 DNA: TGTGCTAGTGGCTCGGGACAGTATAATGAAAAACTGTTTTTT
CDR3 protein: CASGSGQYNEKLFF

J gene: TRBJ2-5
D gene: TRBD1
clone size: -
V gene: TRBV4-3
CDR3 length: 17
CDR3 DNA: TGCGCCAGCAGCCACGCTCTTGACAGGGCTAGGGGAGAGACCCAGTACTTC
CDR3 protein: CASSHALDRARGETQYF

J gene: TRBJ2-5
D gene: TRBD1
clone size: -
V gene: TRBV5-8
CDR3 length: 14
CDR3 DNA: TGTGCCAGCAGCGTGGGACAGGGGATAGAGACCCAGTACTTC
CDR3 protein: CASSVGQGIETQYF

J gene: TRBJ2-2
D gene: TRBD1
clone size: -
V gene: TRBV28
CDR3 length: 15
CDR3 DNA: TGTGCCAGCAGTACGCGACAGGGACGAACCGGGGAGCTGTTTTTT
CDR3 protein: CASSTRQGRTGELFF

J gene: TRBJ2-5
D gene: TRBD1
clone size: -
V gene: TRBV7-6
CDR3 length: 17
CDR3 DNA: TGTGCCAGCAGCTTAAACGGCGACAGGGAAGAGGAAGAGACCCAGTACTTC
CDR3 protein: CASSLNGDREEEETQYF

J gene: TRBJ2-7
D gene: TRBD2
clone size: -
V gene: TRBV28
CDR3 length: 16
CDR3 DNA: TGTGCCAGCACCAATAGCGGGAGCCTCAGCTCCTACGAGCAGTACTTC
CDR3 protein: CASTNSGSLSSYEQYF

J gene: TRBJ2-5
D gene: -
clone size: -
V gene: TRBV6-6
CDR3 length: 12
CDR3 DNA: TGTGCCAGCACCTCGGGGGTGGAGACCCAGTACTTC
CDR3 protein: CASTSGVETQYF

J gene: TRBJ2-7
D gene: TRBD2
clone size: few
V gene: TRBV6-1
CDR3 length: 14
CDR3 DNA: TGTGCCAGCACATTAGCGGGAGGGCGGGACGAGCAGTACTTC
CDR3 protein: CASTLAGGRDEQYF

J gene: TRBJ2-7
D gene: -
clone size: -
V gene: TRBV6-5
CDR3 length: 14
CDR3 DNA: TGTGCCAGCAGTCCCAACACAGGGGGGGACGAGCAGTACTTC
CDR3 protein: CASSPNTGGDEQYF

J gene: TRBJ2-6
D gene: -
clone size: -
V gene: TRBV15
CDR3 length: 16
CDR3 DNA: TGTGCCACCAGCAGAGAGAGGATCTCTGGGGCCAACGTCCTGACTTTC
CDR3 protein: CATSRERISGANVLTF

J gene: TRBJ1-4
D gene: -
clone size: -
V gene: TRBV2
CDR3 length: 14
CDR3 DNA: TGTGCCAGCAGTCCTCGACAGGATAATGAAAAACTGTTTTTT
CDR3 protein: CASSPRQDNEKLFF

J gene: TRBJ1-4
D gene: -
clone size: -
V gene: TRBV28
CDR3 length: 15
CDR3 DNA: TGTGCCAGCAGCATAAATCGGGGGATCAACGAAAAACTGTTTTTT
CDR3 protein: CASSINRGINEKLFF

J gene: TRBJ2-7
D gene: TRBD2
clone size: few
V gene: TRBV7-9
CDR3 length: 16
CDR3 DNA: TGTGCCAGCAGCCCCTACGAGAACAGGCGGGGGTTAAAGCAGTACTTC
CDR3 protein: CASSPYENRRGLKQYF

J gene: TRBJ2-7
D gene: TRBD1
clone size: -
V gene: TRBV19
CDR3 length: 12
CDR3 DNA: TGTGCCACCTCGGACAGGGCTGACGAGCAGTACTTC
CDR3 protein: CATSDRADEQYF

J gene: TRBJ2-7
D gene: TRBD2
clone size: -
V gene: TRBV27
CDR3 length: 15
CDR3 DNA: TGTGCCAGCAGCCACCGCGGGGGACCTACGAAGGAGCAGTACTTC
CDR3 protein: CASSHRGGPTKEQYF

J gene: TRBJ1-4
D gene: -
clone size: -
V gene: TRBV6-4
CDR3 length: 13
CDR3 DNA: TGTGCCAGCAGTGTGGCCCCGGGGGAAAAACTGTTTTTT
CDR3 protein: CASSVAPGEKLFF

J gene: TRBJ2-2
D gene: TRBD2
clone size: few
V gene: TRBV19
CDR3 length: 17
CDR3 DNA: TGTGCCAGTTCCGGACTAGCGGGAGGGCCGGGAACCGGGGAGCTGTTTTTT
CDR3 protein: CASSGLAGGPGTGELFF

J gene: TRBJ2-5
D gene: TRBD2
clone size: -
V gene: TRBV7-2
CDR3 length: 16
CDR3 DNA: TGTGCCAGCAGCCGGAGCGCCGGGGGGGGGAAAGAGACCCAGTACTTC
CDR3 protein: CASSRSAGGGKETQYF

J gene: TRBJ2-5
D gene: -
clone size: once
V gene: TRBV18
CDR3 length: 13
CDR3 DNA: TGTGCCAGCTCACCCCCTAACCAAGAGACCCAGTACTTC
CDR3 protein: CASSPPNQETQYF

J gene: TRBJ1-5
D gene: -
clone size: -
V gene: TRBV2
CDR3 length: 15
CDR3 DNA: TGTGCCAGCACCTCCGCAGGGGAAGGGTATCAGCCCCAGCATTTT
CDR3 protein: CASTSAGEGYQPQHF

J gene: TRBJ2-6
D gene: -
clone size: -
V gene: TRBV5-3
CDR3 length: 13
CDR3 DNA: TGTGCCCCCCCAGGGGACGGGGCCAACGGCCTGACTTTC
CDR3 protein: CAPPGDGANGLTF

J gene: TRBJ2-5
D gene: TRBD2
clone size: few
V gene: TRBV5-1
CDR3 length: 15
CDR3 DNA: TGCGCCAGCAGCTGGACTAGCGGGGGGGCTGAGACCCAGTACTTC
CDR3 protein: CASSWTSGGAETQYF

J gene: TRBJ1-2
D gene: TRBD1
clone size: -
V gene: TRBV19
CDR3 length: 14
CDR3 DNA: TGTGCCAGTACAGAAAGGGGGCTTAATTATGGCTACACCTTC
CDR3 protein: CASTERGLNYGYTF

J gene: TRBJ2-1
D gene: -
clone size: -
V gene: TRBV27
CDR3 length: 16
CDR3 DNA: TGTGCCAGCAGTTTATCGATGTTTGGTAGCTACAATGAGCAGTTCTTC
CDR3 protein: CASSLSMFGSYNEQFF

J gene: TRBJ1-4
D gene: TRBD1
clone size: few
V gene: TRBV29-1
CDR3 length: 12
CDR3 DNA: TGCAGCGGGCTGGGACAGGGGCGTAAACTGTTTTTT
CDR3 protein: CSGLGQGRKLFF

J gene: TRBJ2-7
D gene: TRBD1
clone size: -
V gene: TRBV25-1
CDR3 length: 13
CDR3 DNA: TGTGCCAGCAGTGGACAGGGGGCGAACGAGCAGTACTTC
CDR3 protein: CASSGQGANEQYF

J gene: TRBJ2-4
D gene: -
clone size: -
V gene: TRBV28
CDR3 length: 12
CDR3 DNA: TGTGCCAGCAGTTCCGACAGGATTATGCCGTACTTC
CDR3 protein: CASSSDRIMPYF

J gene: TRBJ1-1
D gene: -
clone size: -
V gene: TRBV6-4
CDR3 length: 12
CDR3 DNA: TGTGCCAGCAGCGCAGGAGGAACTGAAGCTTTCTTT
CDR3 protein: CASSAGGTEAFF

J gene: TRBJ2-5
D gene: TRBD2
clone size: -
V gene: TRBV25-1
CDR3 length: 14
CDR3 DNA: TGTGCCAGCAGTGACAGAGCGGGGAAAGAGACCCAGTACTTC
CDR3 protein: CASSDRAGKETQYF

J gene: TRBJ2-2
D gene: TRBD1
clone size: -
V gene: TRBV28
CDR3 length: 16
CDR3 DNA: TGTGCCAGCGGCCTTAGAGGGGGCGCGAACACCGGGGAGCTGTTTTTT
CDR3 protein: CASGLRGGANTGELFF

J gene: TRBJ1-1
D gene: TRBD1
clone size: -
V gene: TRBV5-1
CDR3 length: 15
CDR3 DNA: TGCGCCAGCAGCCTACAGGGGACTAGGAACACTGAAGCTTTCTTT
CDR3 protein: CASSLQGTRNTEAFF

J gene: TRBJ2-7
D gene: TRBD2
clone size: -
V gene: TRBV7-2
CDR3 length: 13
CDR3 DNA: TGTGCCAGCAGCTTCGGGGGGGACTACGAGCAGTACTTC
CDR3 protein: CASSFGGDYEQYF

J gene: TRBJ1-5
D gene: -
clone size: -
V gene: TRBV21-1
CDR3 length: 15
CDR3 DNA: TGTACCAGCCCGCTGAACTTGAATCGAGGTCAGCCCCAGCATTTT
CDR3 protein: CTSPLNLNRGQPQHF

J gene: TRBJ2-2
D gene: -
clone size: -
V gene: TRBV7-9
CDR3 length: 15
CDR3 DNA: TGTGCCAGCAGCGCGCAGGGGTGGGACACCGGGGAGCTGTTTTTT
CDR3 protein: CASSAQGWDTGELFF

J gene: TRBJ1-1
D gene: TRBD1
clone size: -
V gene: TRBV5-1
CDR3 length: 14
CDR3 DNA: TGCGCCAGCAGCCCGGACAGGGGAAACACTGAAGCTTTCTTT
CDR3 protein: CASSPDRGNTEAFF

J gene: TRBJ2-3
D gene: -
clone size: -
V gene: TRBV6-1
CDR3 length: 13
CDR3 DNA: TGTGCCAGCAGCCTAAGGGGCAGGGATACGCAGTATTTT
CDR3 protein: CASSLRGRDTQYF

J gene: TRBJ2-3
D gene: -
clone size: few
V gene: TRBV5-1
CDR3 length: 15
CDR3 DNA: TGCGCCAGCAGCTTGGGGCAGGTTTACACAGATACGCAGTATTTT
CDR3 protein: CASSLGQVYTDTQYF

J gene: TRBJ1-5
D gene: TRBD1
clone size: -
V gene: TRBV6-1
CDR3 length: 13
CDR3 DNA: TGTGCCAGCAGCTCGACAGGGGATCAGCCCCAGCATTTT
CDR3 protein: CASSSTGDQPQHF